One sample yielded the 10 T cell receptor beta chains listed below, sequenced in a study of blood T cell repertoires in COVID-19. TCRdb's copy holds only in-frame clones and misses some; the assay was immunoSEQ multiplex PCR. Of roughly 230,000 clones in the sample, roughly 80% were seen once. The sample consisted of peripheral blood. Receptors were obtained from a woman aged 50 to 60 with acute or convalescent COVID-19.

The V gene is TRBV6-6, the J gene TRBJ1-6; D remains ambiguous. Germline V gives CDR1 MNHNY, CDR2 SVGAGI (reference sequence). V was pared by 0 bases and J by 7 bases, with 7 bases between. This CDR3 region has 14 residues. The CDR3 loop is CASSYSGGNSPLHF. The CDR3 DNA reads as TGTGCCAGCAGTTACTCGGGCGGGAATTCACCCCTCCACTTT.

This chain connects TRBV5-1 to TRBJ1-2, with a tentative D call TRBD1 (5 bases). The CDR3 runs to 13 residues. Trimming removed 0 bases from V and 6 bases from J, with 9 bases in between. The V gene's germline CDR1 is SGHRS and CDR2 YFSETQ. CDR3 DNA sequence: TGCGCCAGCAGCTTGGCTGCGGGGGATGGCTACACCTTC. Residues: CASSLAAGDGYTF.

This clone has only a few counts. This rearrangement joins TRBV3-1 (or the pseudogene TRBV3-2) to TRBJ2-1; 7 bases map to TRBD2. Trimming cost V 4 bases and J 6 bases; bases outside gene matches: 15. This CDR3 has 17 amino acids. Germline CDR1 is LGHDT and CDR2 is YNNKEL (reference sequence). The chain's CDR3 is CASSLPGSGGPSNEQFF. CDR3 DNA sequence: TGTGCCAGCAGCCTCCCAGGTTCGGGAGGCCCTTCCAATGAGCAGTTCTTC.

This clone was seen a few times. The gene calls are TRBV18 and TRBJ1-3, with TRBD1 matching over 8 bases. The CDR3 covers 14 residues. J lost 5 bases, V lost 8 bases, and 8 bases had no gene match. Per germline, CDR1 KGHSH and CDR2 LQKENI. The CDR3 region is CASQEGQDRNTIYF. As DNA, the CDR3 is TGTGCCAGCCAAGAGGGACAGGACAGAAACACCATATATTTT.

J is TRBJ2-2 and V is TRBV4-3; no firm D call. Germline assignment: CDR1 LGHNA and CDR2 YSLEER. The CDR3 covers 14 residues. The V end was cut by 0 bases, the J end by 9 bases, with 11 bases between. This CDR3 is CASSQDYSGRELFF. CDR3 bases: TGCGCCAGCAGCCAAGATTACAGTGGAAGGGAGCTGTTTTTT.

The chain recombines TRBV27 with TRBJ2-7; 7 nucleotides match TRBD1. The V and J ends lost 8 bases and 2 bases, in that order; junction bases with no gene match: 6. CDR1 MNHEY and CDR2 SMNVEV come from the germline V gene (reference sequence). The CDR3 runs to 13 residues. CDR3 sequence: CASRRDSTYEQYF. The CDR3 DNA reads TGTGCCAGCCGCCGGGACAGCACCTACGAGCAGTACTTC.

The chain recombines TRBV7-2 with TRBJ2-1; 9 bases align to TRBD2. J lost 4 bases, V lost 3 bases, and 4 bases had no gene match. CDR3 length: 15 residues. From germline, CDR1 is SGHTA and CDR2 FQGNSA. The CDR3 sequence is CASSFETSGYNEQFF. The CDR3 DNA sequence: TGTGCCAGCAGCTTCGAGACTAGCGGATACAATGAGCAGTTCTTC.

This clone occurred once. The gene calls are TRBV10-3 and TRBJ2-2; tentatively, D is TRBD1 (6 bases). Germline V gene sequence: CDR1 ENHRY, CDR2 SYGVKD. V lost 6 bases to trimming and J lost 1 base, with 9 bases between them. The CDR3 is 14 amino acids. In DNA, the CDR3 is TGTGCCATCAGGGACAGCGAGAACACCGGGGAGCTGTTTTTT. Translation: CAIRDSENTGELFF.

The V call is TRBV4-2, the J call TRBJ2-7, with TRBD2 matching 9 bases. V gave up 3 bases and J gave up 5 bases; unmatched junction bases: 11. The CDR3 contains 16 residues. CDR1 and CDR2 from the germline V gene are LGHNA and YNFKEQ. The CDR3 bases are TGTGCCAGCAGCCACCCTGCGGGGGGGCGTAAGGACGAGCAGTACTTC. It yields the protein CASSHPAGGRKDEQYF.

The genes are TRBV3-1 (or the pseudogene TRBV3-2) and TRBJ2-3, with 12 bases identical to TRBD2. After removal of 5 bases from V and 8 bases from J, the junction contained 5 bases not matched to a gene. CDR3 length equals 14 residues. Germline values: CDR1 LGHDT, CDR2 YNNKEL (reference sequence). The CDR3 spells CASSSSGGAGTQYF. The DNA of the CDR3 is TGTGCCAGCAGCTCTAGCGGGGGGGCAGGTACGCAGTATTTT.